This T cell receptor (beta chain) appears in the sequencing data of a study of T cell repertoires in cytomegalovirus infection. As for the study in general: Public TCR beta signatures indicated both CMV infection and matching HLA type.

Study-level results: Cumulative public TCR beta family frequency identified CMV carriers with the relevant HLA. The response measured ex vivo was dominated by TCR beta clonotypes (HLA-C-restricted and CMV-specific).

This clonotype was counted many times. Antigen unknown. This CDR3 is built from 18 residues. With 5 bases clipped from V and 1 base from J, the junction kept 14 bases outside the gene matches. In germline, CDR1 is SGHVS, CDR2 FQNEAQ. From the reads, TCRdb called clonotypes with MiXCR, one entry per CDR3 protein. The sample holds 200,000 to 300,000 distinct CDR3 sequences, roughly 9% seen once. This receptor was obtained from a human donor in good health (CMV status not recorded). Some clones in this sample may be carry-over from other donors' samples. What was sequenced was PBMCs. The gene calls are TRBV7-8 and TRBJ2-3; 8 nucleotides agree with TRBD2. This CDR3 is CASSPGLVIRGGTDTQYF. DNA for the CDR3: TGTGCCAGCAGCCCGGGACTAGTTATCCGAGGGGGCACAGATACGCAGTATTTT. The variable domain in full, with the rest retrieved from reference TRBV7-8 and TRBJ2-3, is GAGVSQSPRYKVAKRGQDVALRCDPISGHVSLFWYQQALGQGPEFLTYFQNEAQLDKSGLPSDRFFAERPEGSVSTLKIQRTQQEDSAVYLCASSPGLVIRGGTDTQYFGPGTRLTVL.